The clone carrying this TCR beta chain was seen a handful of times. Its antigen is undetermined. This specimen belongs to a study of CD8 T cells in ankylosing spondylitis. Study observations and caveats: Certain motif variants had earlier appeared in reactive arthritis synovial fluid and blood. Reports say disease-linked clones showed up significantly more in matched ankylosing spondylitis synovial fluid. In ankylosing spondylitis blood, a motif of seven or eight highly homologous TCR beta variants appeared characteristic.

TCRdb analysed the 5' RACE reads with MiXCR anew, one entry per CDR3 protein. This repertoire shows around 340,000 distinct CDR3 sequences, over 12% found once; its top ten account for approximately 0.99%. Per the germline V gene, CDR1 is SGHDT and CDR2 is YYEEEE. Between the trimmed V and J ends, which lost 4 bases and 3 bases, there was a span of 20 bases. The CDR3 totals 16 residues. The TCR sequence derives from a male donor with ankylosing spondylitis or in good health (not recorded which). The sequencing input was blood, either unsorted or a sorted T cell fraction (not recorded which). The chain carries TRBV5-6 and TRBJ2-7; tentatively, D is TRBD2 (6 bases). CDR3 loop: CASSPGRGRTFYEQYF. As DNA, the CDR3 is TGTGCCAGCAGCCCCGGACGGGGGAGGACGTTCTACGAGCAGTACTTC.